The 6 T cell receptor beta chains below all came from one sample that was sequenced in a study of cytomegalovirus exposure and HLA in healthy donors (dated 2017 in TCRdb). Library prep was done by the immunoSEQ multiplex PCR assay. For the multiplex PCR, a mixture combining 60 forward primers for TCR Vbeta segments and 13 reverse primers for TCR Jbeta segments was used. TCRdb took this table from immuneACCESS and kept in-frame rearrangements with V and J called. Such tables lack part of the clones; where checked against another copy, unresolved V genes explain under half of the gap, and the rest is unexplained. Present in this sample are 150,000 to 200,000 clones, approximately 70% of which were seen just once. The leading ten clones occupy 7% to 7.5% of the sample. Specimen: PBMCs. The source of these receptors is a man aged 35-49 years in good health and CMV-seropositive.

The V call is TRBV4-3, the J call TRBJ2-7, with TRBD1 matching 10 bases. Germline CDR1 reads LGHNA; CDR2 reads YSLEER. V lost 3 bases, J lost 4 bases, and 3 bases stayed unmatched. The CDR3 sequence is 14 residues long. CDR3: CASSQGQGQYEQYF. The DNA for the CDR3 is TGCGCCAGCAGCCAGGGACAGGGGCAGTACGAGCAGTACTTC.

This clone occurred a few times. The chain has TRBV30 and TRBJ2-7; the D gene is possibly TRBD2 (5 bases). Germline CDR1 and CDR2: GTSNPN and SVGIG (reference sequence). The V and J ends lost 0 bases and 3 bases respectively, with 9 bases between them. CDR3 length: 13 amino acids. For the CDR3, the DNA is TGTGCCTGGAGTGTACTGGGGAGCTACGAGCAGTACTTC. Encoded protein: CAWSVLGSYEQYF.

The chain has TRBV5-1 and TRBJ2-1; perhaps TRBD2 as D (6 bases). Germline CDR1 and CDR2: SGHRS and YFSETQ. This CDR3 has 15 amino acids. V lost 4 bases and J 9 bases, leaving 20 bases between the germline ends. The DNA for the CDR3 is TGCGCCAGCAGCCCGCCGGGGGAGGCAAGGGTTGAGCAGTTCTTC. This encodes CASSPPGEARVEQFF.

The chain employs TRBV5-8 and TRBJ2-5; D possibly corresponds to TRBD1 (6 bases). The germline V and J ends were trimmed by 3 bases and 0 bases, with 15 bases remaining between them. Germline V gene data show CDR1 as SGHTS and CDR2 as YDEGEE. This CDR3 has 16 amino acids. The CDR3 reads CASSWGTKGYQETQYF. In DNA form, the CDR3 reads TGTGCCAGCAGCTGGGGGACAAAAGGGTACCAAGAGACCCAGTACTTC.

This clone was counted a few times. The J gene is TRBJ2-7, the V gene TRBV7-9; 11 bases match TRBD2. The CDR3 sequence is 18 residues long. The V gene end was trimmed by 0 bases and the J gene end by 3 bases; junction bases not matched to a gene: 10. Germline V gene sequence: CDR1 SEHNR, CDR2 FQNEAQ (reference sequence). The CDR3 region is CASSLASGLGTSGYEQYF. The CDR3 DNA reads TGTGCCAGCAGCTTAGCGTCGGGCCTCGGGACTAGCGGCTACGAGCAGTACTTC.

The rearrangement links TRBV9 to TRBJ2-7; D is unresolved. The CDR3 consists of 15 residues. V was cut by 0 bases and J by 1 base, with 11 bases left in between. The germline V gene has CDR1 SGDLS and CDR2 YYNGEE. CDR3 in amino acids: CASSVGADSSYEQYF. In DNA, the CDR3 is TGTGCCAGCAGCGTAGGGGCCGATTCATCCTACGAGCAGTACTTC.